Listed below are T cell receptor beta chains from one sample, sequenced in a study of cytotoxic CD8 clonotypes in ibrutinib-treated CLL. Assay used: immunoSEQ multiplex PCR; TCRdb lists only in-frame clones, some missing. The table shows about 92,000 clones, with 77% occurring only once. This sample comprised PBMCs, obtained after 24 months of ibrutinib treatment. Source of these receptors: a human donor with chronic lymphocytic leukemia. Both conserved end residues are part of each CDR3. The D gene is left open where the match is weak. The listing skips clone size in some rows; elsewhere it reads once, few, many or a size class.

size	J	D	V	DNA	CDR3
-	TRBJ1-2	-	TRBV11-2	TGTGCCAGCAGCTTAAAGACAGGACAGAACTATGGCTACACCTTC	CASSLKTGQNYGYTF
-	TRBJ2-7	-	TRBV5-1	TGCGCCAGCAGCTTACAGGGCTACGAGCAGTACTTC	CASSLQGYEQYF
-	TRBJ2-3	-	TRBV20-1	TGCAGTGTGGTGAAGTGGGATACGCAGTATTTT	CSVVKWDTQYF
-	TRBJ2-7	TRBD2	TRBV7-6	TGTGCCAGCAGCTTATTAACTAGCGGGAGTGGCGAGCAGTACTTC	CASSLLTSGSGEQYF
-	TRBJ2-7	TRBD1	TRBV15	TGTGCCACCAGCAGAGATGCCGGGACAGCCTACGAGCAGTACTTC	CATSRDAGTAYEQYF
-	TRBJ2-5	-	TRBV18	TGTGCCAGCTCACCTCAGCCTGGCTGGGAGACCCAGTACTTC	CASSPQPGWETQYF
-	TRBJ2-7	-	TRBV7-2	TGTGCCAGCAGCTTATTCCCCCGGAGGACGGCCCACGAGCAGTACTTC	CASSLFPRRTAHEQYF
-	TRBJ2-1	-	TRBV19	TGTGCCAGTAGTATAGATACACGGGGCTCCTACAATGAGCAGTTCTTC	CASSIDTRGSYNEQFF
-	TRBJ2-1	-	TRBV27	TGTGCCAGCAGTTTATGGCGGGGCAATGAGCAGTTCTTC	CASSLWRGNEQFF
-	TRBJ2-2	-	TRBV19	TGTGCCGCGAAGGGCGCCAACACCGGGGAGCTGTTTTTT	CAAKGANTGELFF
-	TRBJ2-1	-	TRBV7-3	TGTGCCAGCAGCCGCCGGACTGATAATGAGCAGTTCTTC	CASSRRTDNEQFF
-	TRBJ2-3	TRBD2	TRBV7-9	TGTGCCAGCAGCTCTCTACGGACTAGCGGGAGCTCCACAGATACGCAGTATTTT	CASSSLRTSGSSTDTQYF
-	TRBJ2-3	TRBD1	TRBV7-6	TGTGCCAGCAGCCCTGGACAGGGGCGAGATACGCAGTATTTT	CASSPGQGRDTQYF
-	TRBJ2-3	TRBD2	TRBV10-1	TGCGCCAGCACAGGGACAGGACTAGCGGGAGGTACCGCAGATACGCAGTATTTT	CASTGTGLAGGTADTQYF
-	TRBJ2-1	TRBD2	TRBV5-1	TGCGCCAGCAGCGGCGGGACTAGCGGGAACAATGAGCAGTTCTTC	CASSGGTSGNNEQFF
-	TRBJ1-3	-	TRBV2	TGTGCCAGCCGTCAGGGACTGTTGGGGGGCACCATATATTTT	CASRQGLLGGTIYF
few	TRBJ1-5	-	TRBV7-8	TGTGCCAGCAGCTTAGGCGAGAGATTGAGCAATCAGCCCCAGCATTTT	CASSLGERLSNQPQHF
-	TRBJ2-7	-	TRBV7-3	TGTGCCAGCAGCCCCTCCGAGGGTTACGAGCAGTACTTC	CASSPSEGYEQYF
-	TRBJ2-7	-	TRBV4-1	TGCGCCAGCAGTGGCCGGGACTTACCCCCCTACGAGCAGTACTTC	CASSGRDLPPYEQYF
few	TRBJ2-6	-	TRBV28	TGTGCCAGCAGGTCGCAGGGTTCTGGGGCCAACGTCCTGACTTTC	CASRSQGSGANVLTF
-	TRBJ2-3	-	TRBV2	TGTGCCAGCCGGTCTAATAGCGGAATCACAGATACGCAGTATTTT	CASRSNSGITDTQYF
-	TRBJ1-1	TRBD1	TRBV28	TGTGCCAGCAGATTTCAGGGGGCGCGGCGGAACACTGAAGCTTTCTTT	CASRFQGARRNTEAFF
-	TRBJ1-1	TRBD1	TRBV28	TGTGCCAGCAGTTCCCCGACAGGGGGCCGTACTGAAGCTTTCTTT	CASSSPTGGRTEAFF
-	TRBJ2-2	-	TRBV6-6	TGTGCCAGCAGTTTGCAGGGACGTGGGGGGGAGCTGTTTTTT	CASSLQGRGGELFF
-	TRBJ2-2	-	TRBV13	TGTGCCAGCAGCTTAACAGAGAGCGCGAACACCGGGGAGCTGTTTTTT	CASSLTESANTGELFF
-	TRBJ2-5	TRBD2	TRBV10-3	TGTGCCATCAGTGACGGCAGCGGGAGGGAGACCCAGTACTTC	CAISDGSGRETQYF
-	TRBJ2-7	TRBD2	TRBV27	TGTGCCAGCAGTTTAGGCGGGGGTACCTACGAGCAGTACTTC	CASSLGGGTYEQYF
-	TRBJ1-2	-	TRBV6-1	TGTGCCAGCAGTGAAGTGCGGGGAATTGGGGGCTACACCTTC	CASSEVRGIGGYTF
few	TRBJ2-2	TRBD1	TRBV6-5	TGTGCCAGCAGTTACTCAGCCAGGGGGCTCGCCGGGGAGCTGTTTTTT	CASSYSARGLAGELFF
-	TRBJ2-7	TRBD2	TRBV13	TGTGCCAGCAGCTTGGTCCACGGCCGGGGGGACGAGCAGTACTTC	CASSLVHGRGDEQYF
once	TRBJ2-7	TRBD2	TRBV7-2	TGTGCCAGCAGCCCCCAGGGCGGGAGGGCTTACGAGCAGTACTTC	CASSPQGGRAYEQYF
-	TRBJ2-3	TRBD1	TRBV9	TGTGCCAGCAGCGTAGGGACAGGGCGCACAGATACGCAGTATTTT	CASSVGTGRTDTQYF
few	TRBJ2-1	-	TRBV4-1	TGCGCCAGCAGCCAGACCGGGACTCAGTCCTACAATGAGCAGTTCTTC	CASSQTGTQSYNEQFF
few	TRBJ1-2	-	TRBV19	TGTGCCAGTAGTATATCTCAGGGTCTCATACCCTATGGCTACACCTTC	CASSISQGLIPYGYTF
few	TRBJ1-5	-	TRBV2	TGTGCCAGCTCGGACAGTTATTATCAGCCCCAGCATTTT	CASSDSYYQPQHF
-	TRBJ2-7	-	TRBV20-1	TGCAGTGCAAGAGACACGGACGAGCAGTACTTC	CSARDTDEQYF
-	TRBJ2-3	TRBD2	TRBV4-2	TGTGCCAGCAGCCCGGGACTAGCGGAGGGCACAGATACGCAGTATTTT	CASSPGLAEGTDTQYF
-	TRBJ2-7	-	TRBV28	TGTGCCAGCAGTTTATACAGGGCCTTCTCCTACGAGCAGTACTTC	CASSLYRAFSYEQYF
-	TRBJ2-1	TRBD2	TRBV6-5	TGTGCCAGCAGTTACGCCGCGGGGGGATTTTATGAGCAGTTCTTC	CASSYAAGGFYEQFF
-	TRBJ1-6	-	TRBV5-1	TGCGCCAGCAGCTTGGGGGTCCGTAATTCACCCCTCCACTTT	CASSLGVRNSPLHF
-	TRBJ1-1	TRBD1	TRBV14	TGTGCCAGCAGCCAGATGACAGGGGAAGCTTTCTTT	CASSQMTGEAFF
-	TRBJ2-1	TRBD2	TRBV2	TGTGCCAGCAGTGAACTAGCGGGATACAATGAGCAGTTCTTC	CASSELAGYNEQFF
-	TRBJ2-2	-	TRBV4-3	TGCGCCAGCAGCCAAGATCATCAGGCTGGCGGGGAGCTGTTTTTT	CASSQDHQAGGELFF
-	TRBJ2-6	-	TRBV7-8	TGTGCCAGCAGCTTACCGGCTTCTGGGGCCAACGTCCTGACTTTC	CASSLPASGANVLTF
-	TRBJ2-3	-	TRBV5-6	TGTGCCAGCAGCTCCGCGGGGAAGGGTGGTACGCAGTATTTT	CASSSAGKGGTQYF
-	TRBJ1-2	TRBD1	TRBV5-6	TGTGCCAGCAGCTTGTATGGGACAGGTCAAGAAGGCTACACCTTC	CASSLYGTGQEGYTF
few	TRBJ2-3	-	TRBV4-1	TGCGCCAGCAGCCAAGGAGGGCCGATTGGGGGCCTGGATACGCAGTATTTT	CASSQGGPIGGLDTQYF
-	TRBJ2-1	-	TRBV27	TGTGCCAGCAGTCCCCGGGACTTAGGGTACAATGAGCAGTTCTTC	CASSPRDLGYNEQFF